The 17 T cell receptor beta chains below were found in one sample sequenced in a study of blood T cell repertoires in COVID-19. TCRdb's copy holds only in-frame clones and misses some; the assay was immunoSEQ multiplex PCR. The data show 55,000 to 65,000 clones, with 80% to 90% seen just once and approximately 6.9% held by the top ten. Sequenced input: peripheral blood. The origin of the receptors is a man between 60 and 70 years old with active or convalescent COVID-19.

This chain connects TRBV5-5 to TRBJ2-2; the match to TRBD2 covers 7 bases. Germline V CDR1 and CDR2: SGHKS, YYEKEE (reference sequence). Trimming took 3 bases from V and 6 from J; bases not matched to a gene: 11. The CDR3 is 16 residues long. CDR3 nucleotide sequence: TGTGCCAGCAGCTCTCGGGGGGAACTAAACGCCGGGGAGCTGTTTTTT. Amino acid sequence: CASSSRGELNAGELFF.

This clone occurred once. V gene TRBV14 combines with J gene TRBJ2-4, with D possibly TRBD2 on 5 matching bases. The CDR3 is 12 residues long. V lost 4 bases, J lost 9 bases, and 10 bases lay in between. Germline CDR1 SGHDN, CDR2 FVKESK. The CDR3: CASSPGRGIQYF. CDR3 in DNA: TGTGCCAGCAGCCCCGGCCGGGGCATTCAGTACTTC.

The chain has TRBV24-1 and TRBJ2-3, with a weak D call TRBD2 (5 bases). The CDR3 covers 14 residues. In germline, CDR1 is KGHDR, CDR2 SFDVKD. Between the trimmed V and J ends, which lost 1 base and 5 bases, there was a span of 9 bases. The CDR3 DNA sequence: TGTGCCACCAGTGATTTATCGGGAAGAGATACGCAGTATTTT. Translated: CATSDLSGRDTQYF.

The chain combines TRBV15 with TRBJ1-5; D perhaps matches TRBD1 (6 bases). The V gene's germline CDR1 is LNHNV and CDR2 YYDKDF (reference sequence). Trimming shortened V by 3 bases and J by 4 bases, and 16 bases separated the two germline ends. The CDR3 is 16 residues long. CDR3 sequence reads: CATSSHSPTGNQPQHF. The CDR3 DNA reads TGTGCCACCAGCAGCCATTCCCCCACAGGGAATCAGCCCCAGCATTTT.

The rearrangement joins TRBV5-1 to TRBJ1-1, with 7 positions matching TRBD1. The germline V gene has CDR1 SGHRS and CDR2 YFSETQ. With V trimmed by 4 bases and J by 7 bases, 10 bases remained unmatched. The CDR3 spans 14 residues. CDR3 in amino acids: CASSLLAGTVEAFF. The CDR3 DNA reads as TGCGCCAGCAGCCTTCTTGCCGGGACAGTTGAAGCTTTCTTT.

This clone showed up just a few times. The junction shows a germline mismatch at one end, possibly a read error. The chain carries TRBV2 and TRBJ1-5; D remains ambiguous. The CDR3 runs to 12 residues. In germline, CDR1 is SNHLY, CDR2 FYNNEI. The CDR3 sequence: CASSDSRWGGRF. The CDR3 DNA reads TGTGCCAGCAGTGATTCGAGATGGGGAGGGCGTTTT. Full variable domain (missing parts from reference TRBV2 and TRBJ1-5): EPEVTQTPSHQVTQMGQEVILRCVPISNHLYFYWYRQILGQKVEFLVSFYNNEISEKSEIFDDQFSVERPDGSNFTLKIRSTKLEDSAMYFCASSDSRWGGRFGDGTRLSIL.

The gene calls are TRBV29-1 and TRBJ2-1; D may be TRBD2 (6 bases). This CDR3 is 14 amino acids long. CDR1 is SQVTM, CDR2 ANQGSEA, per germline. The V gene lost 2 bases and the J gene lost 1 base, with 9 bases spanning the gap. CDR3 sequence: CSVERRGSYNEQFF. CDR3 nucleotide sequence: TGCAGCGTTGAACGGCGGGGATCCTACAATGAGCAGTTCTTC.

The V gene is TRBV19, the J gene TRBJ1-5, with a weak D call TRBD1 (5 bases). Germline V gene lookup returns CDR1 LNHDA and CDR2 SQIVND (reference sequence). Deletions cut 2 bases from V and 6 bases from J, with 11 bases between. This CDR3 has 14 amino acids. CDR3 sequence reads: CASSITWGVQPQHF. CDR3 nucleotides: TGTGCCAGTAGTATAACCTGGGGGGTTCAGCCCCAGCATTTT.

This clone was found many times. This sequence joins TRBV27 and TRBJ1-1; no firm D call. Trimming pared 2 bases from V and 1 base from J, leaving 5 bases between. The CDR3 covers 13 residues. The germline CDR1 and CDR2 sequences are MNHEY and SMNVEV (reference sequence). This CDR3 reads CASSLKQNTEAFF. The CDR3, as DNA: TGTGCCAGCAGTTTAAAGCAGAACACTGAAGCTTTCTTT.

CDR3 loop: CASSFSGGAYGYTF. In DNA, the CDR3 is TGTGCCAGCAGTTTCTCGGGGGGCGCCTATGGCTACACCTTC. V is TRBV28 and J is TRBJ1-2; the D gene is possibly TRBD1 (6 bases). V dropped 3 bases and J dropped 4 bases, with 12 bases sitting between them. The germline CDR1 and CDR2 sequences are MDHEN and SYDVKM. The CDR3 is 14 amino acids.

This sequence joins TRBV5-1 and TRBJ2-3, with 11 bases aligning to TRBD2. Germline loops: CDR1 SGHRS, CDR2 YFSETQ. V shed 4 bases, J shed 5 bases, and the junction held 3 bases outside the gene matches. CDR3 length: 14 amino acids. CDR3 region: CASSRLAGRDTQYF. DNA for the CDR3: TGCGCCAGCAGCAGACTAGCGGGGCGAGATACGCAGTATTTT.

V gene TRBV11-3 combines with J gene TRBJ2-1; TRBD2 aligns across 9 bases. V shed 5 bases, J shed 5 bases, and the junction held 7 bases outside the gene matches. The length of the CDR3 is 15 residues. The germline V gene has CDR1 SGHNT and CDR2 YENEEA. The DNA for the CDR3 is TGTGCCAGCAGCCCCTCGGGACTAGCCCACAATGAGCAGTTCTTC. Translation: CASSPSGLAHNEQFF.

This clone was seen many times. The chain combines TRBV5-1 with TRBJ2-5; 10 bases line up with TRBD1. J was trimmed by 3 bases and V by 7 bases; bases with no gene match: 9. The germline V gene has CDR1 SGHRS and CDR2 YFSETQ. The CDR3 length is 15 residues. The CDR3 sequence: CASPPDRGGEETQYF. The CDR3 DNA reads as TGCGCCAGCCCTCCGGACAGGGGGGGGGAAGAGACCCAGTACTTC.

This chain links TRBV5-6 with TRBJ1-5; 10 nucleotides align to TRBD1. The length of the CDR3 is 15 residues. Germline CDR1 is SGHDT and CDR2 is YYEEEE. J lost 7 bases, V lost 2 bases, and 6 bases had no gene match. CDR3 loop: CASSFRQGAKQPQHF. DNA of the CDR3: TGTGCCAGCAGCTTTCGACAGGGGGCGAAACAGCCCCAGCATTTT.

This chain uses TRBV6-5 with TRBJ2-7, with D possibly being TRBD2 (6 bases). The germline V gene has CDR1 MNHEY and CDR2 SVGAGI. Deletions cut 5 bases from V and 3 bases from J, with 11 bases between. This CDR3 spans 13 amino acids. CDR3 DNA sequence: TGTGCCAGCAGTCGCGGGACGGACTACGAGCAGTACTTC. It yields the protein CASSRGTDYEQYF.

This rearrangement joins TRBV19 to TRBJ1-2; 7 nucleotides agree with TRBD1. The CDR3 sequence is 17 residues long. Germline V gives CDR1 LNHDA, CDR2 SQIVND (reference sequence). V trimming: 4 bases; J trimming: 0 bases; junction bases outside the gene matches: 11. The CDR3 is CASSSLGQATSNYGYTF. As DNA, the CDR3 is TGTGCCAGTAGTAGCTTAGGACAGGCTACATCTAACTATGGCTACACCTTC. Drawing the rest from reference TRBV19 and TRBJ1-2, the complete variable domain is DGGITQSPKYLFRKEGQNVTLSCEQNLNHDAMYWYRQDPGQGLRLIYYSQIVNDFQKGDIAEGYSVSREKKESFPLTVTSAQKNPTAFYLCASSSLGQATSNYGYTFGSGTRLTVV.

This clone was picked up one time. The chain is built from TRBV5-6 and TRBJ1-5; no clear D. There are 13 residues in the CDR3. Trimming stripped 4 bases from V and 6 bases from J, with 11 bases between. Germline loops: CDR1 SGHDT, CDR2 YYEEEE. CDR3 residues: CASSLLDSQPQHF. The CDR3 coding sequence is TGTGCCAGCAGCCTTCTGGACTCTCAGCCCCAGCATTTT.